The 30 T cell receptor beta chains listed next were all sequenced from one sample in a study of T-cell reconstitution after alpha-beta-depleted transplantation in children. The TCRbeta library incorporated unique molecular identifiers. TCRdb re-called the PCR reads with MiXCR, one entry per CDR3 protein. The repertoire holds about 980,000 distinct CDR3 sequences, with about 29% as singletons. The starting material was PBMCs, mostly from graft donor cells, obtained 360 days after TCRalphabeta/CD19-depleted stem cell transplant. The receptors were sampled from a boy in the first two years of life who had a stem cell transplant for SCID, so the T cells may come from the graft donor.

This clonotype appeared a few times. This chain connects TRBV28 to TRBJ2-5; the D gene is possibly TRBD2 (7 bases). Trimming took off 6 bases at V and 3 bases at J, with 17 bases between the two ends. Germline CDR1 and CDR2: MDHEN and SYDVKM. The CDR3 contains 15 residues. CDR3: CASSRGGPGEETQYF. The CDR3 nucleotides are TGTGCCAGCAGCCGGGGAGGGCCAGGGGAAGAGACCCAGTACTTC.

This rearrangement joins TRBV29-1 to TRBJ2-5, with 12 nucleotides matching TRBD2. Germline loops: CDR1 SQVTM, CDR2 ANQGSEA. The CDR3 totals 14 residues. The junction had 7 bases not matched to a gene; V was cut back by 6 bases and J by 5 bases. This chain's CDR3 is CSVGLAGTYETQYF. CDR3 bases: TGCAGCGTCGGACTAGCGGGGACGTACGAGACCCAGTACTTC.

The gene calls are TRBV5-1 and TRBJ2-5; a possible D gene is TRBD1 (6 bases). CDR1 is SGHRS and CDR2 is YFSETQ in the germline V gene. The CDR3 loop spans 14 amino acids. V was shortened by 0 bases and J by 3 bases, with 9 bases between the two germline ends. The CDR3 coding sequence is TGCGCCAGCAGCTTGGGGACAGTCAAAGAGACCCAGTACTTC. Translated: CASSLGTVKETQYF.

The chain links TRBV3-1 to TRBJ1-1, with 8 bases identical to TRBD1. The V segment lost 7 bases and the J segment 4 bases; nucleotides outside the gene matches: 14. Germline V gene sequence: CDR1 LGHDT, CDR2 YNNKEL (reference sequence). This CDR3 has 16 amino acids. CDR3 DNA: TGTGCCAGCAAGAAATGGACAGGGCTGGACGGCACTGAAGCTTTCTTT. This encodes CASKKWTGLDGTEAFF.

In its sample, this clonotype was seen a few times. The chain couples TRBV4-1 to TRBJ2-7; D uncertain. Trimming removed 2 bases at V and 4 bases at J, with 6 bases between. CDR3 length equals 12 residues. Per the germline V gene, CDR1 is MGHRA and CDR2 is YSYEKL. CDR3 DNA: TGCGCCAGCAGCCAACCAGCTTACGAGCAGTACTTC. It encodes CASSQPAYEQYF.

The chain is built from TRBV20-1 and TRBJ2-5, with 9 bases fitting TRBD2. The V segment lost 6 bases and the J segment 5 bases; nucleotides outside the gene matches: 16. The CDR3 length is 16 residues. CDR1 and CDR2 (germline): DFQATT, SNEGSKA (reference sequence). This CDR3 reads CSAWTSDSKWEETQYF. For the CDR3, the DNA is TGCAGTGCGTGGACTAGCGACTCCAAATGGGAGGAGACCCAGTACTTC.

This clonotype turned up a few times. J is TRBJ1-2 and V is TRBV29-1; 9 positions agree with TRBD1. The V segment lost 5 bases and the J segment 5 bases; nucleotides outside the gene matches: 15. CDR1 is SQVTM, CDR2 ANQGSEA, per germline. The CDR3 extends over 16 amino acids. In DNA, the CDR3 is TGCAGCGTTCTCGATGATCCACAGGGGGCTTTTTATGGCTACACCTTC. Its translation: CSVLDDPQGAFYGYTF.

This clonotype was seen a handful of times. CDR3 DNA sequence: TGTGCCAGCAGTTTCCCGGGACAGGGAGGTGAGGGCCAGTACTTC. This translates into CASSFPGQGGEGQYF. The J gene is TRBJ2-5, the V gene TRBV12-3 or TRBV12-4; 9 nucleotides agree with TRBD1. V lost 3 bases and J lost 10; bases outside the gene matches: 12. The CDR3 is 15 residues long.

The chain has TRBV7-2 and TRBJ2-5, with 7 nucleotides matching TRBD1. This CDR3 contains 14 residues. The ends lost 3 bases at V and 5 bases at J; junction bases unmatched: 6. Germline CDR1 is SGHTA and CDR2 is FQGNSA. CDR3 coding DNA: TGTGCCAGCAGCTTCGACAGGGCGGATGAGACCCAGTACTTC. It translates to CASSFDRADETQYF.

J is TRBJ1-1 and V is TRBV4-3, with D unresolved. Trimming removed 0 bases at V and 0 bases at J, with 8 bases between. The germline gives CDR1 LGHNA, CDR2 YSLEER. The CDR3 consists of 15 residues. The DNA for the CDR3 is TGCGCCAGCAGCCAAGATCCTGTAATGAACACTGAAGCTTTCTTT. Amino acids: CASSQDPVMNTEAFF.

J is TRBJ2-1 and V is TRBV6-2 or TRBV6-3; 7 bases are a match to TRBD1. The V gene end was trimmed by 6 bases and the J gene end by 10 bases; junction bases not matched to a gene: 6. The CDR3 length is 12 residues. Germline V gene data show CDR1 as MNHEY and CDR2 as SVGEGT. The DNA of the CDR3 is TGTGCCAGCAGCAGGACAGGAATGGAGCAGTTCTTC. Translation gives CASSRTGMEQFF.

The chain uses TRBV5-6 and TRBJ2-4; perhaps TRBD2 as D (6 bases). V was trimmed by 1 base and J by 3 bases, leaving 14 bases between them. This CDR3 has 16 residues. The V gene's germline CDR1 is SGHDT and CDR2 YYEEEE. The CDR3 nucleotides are TGTGCCAGCAGCTTGTGGGTAGCGGACAACAAAAACATTCAGTACTTC. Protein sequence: CASSLWVADNKNIQYF.

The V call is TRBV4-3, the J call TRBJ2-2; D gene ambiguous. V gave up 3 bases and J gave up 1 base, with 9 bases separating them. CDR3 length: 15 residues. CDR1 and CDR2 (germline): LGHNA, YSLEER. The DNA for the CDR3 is TGCGCCAGCAGCCATACCCACAGGAACACCGGGGAGCTGTTTTTT. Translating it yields CASSHTHRNTGELFF.

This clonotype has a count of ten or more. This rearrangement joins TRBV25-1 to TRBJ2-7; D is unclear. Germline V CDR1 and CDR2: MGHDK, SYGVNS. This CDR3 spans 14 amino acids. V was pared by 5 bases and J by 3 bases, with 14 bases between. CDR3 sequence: CASSPTSTSYEQYF. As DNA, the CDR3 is TGTGCCAGCAGTCCGACCTCTACGAGCTACGAGCAGTACTTC.

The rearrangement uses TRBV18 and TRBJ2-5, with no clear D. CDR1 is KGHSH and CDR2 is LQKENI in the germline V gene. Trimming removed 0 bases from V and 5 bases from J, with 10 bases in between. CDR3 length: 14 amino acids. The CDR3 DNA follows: TGTGCCAGCTCACCACCGTCGCGTTTGGAGACCCAGTACTTC. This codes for CASSPPSRLETQYF.

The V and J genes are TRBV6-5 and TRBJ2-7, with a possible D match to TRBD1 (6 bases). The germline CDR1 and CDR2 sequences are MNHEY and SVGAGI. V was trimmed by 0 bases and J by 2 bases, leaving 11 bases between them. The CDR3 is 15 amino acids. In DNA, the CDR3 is TGTGCCAGCAGTTACTCACAGGGATCGGCCTACGAGCAGTACTTC. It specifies CASSYSQGSAYEQYF.

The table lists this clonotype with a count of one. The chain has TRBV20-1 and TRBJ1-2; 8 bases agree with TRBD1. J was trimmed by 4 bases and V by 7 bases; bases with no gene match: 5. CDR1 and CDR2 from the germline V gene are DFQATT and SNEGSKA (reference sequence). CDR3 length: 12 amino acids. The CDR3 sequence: CSVPDRVYGYTF. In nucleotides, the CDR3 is TGCAGTGTACCGGACAGGGTCTATGGCTACACCTTC.

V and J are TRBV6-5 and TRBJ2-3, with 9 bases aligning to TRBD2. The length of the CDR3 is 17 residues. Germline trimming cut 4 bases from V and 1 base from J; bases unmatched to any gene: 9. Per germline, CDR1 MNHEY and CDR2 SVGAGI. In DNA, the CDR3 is TGTGCCAGCAGTTCTGGGGCTAGCGGGGTTGGCACAGATACGCAGTATTTT. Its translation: CASSSGASGVGTDTQYF.

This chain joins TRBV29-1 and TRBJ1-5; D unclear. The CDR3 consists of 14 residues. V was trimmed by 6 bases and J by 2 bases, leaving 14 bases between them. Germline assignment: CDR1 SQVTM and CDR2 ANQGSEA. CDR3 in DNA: TGCAGCGTGGCCGACACTGGGGGCAATCAGCCCCAGCATTTT. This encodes CSVADTGGNQPQHF.

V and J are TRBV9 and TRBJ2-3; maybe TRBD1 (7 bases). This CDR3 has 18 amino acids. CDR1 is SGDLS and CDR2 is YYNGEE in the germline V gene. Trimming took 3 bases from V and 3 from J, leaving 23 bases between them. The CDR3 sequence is CASSGRQGGLLATDTQYF. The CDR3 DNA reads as TGTGCCAGCAGCGGACGACAGGGAGGATTGCTAGCGACAGATACGCAGTATTTT.

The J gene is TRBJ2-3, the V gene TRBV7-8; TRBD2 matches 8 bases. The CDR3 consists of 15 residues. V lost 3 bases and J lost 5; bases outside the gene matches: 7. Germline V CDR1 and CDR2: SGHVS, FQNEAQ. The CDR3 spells CASSFRRGAGDTQYF. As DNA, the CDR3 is TGTGCCAGCAGCTTCCGGCGGGGGGCGGGAGATACGCAGTATTTT.

CDR3 coding DNA: TGTGCCAGCAGTTTTTCCGGGGGGTTGGTTGCGGGCACAGATACGCAGTATTTT. It encodes CASSFSGGLVAGTDTQYF. The V and J genes are TRBV12-3 or TRBV12-4 and TRBJ2-3, with 7 bases aligning to TRBD2. V gave up 3 bases and J gave up 1 base; unmatched junction bases: 13. There are 18 residues in the CDR3.

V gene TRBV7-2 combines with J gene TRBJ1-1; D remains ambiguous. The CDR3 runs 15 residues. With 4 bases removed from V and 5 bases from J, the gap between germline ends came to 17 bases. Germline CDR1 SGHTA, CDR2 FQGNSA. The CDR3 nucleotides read TGTGCCAGCAGCTCAACTAGTAAAGGGAGGACTGAAGCTTTCTTT. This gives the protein CASSSTSKGRTEAFF. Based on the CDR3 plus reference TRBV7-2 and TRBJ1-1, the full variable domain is GAGVSQSPSNKVTEKGKDVELRCDPISGHTALYWYRQSLGQGLEFLIYFQGNSAPDKSGLPSDRFSAERTGGSVSTLTIQRTQQEDSAVYLCASSSTSKGRTEAFFGQGTRLTVV.

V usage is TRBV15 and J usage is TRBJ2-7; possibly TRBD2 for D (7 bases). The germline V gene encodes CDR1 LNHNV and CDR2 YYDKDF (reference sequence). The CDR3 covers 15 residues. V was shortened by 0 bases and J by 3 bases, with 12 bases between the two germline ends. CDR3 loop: CATSREGRGLYEQYF. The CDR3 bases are TGTGCCACCAGCAGAGAGGGGCGGGGGCTCTACGAGCAGTACTTC.

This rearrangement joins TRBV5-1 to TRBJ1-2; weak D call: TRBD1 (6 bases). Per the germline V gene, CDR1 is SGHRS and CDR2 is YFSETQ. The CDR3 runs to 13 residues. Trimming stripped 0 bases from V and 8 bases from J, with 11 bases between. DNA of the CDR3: TGCGCCAGCAGCTTGGTTCACAGGGAAGGCTACACCTTC. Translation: CASSLVHREGYTF. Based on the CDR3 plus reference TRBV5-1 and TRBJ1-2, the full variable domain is KAGVTQTPRYLIKTRGQQVTLSCSPISGHRSVSWYQQTPGQGLQFLFEYFSETQRNKGNFPGRFSGRQFSNSRSEMNVSTLELGDSALYLCASSLVHREGYTFGSGTRLTVV.

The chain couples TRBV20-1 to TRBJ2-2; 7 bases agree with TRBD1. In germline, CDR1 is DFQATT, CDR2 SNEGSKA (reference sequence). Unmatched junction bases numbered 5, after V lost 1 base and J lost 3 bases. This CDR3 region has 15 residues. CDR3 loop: CSARGTGVDTGELFF. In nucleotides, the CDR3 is TGCAGTGCTAGAGGCACAGGGGTAGACACCGGGGAGCTGTTTTTT.

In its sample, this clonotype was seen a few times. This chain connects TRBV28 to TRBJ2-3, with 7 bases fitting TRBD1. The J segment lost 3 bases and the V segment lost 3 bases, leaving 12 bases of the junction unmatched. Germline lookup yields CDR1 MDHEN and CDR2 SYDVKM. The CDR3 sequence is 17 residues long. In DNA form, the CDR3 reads TGTGCCAGCAGTTTTCCCCCTCCCGACAGGGCGACAGATACGCAGTATTTT. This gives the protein CASSFPPPDRATDTQYF.

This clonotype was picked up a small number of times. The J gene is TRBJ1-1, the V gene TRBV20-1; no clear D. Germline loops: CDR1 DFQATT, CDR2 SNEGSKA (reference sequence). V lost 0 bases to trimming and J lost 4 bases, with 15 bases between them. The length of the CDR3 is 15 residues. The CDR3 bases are TGCAGTGCTAGAGATGGAGCCGGGGTGGGCACTGAAGCTTTCTTT. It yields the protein CSARDGAGVGTEAFF.

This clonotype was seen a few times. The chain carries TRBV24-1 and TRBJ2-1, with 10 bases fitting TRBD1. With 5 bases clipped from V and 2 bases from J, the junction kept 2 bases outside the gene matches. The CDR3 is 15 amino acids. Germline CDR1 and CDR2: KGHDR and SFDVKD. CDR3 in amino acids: CATSGTGGTYNEQFF. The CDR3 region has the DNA TGTGCCACCAGTGGGACAGGGGGTACCTACAATGAGCAGTTCTTC.

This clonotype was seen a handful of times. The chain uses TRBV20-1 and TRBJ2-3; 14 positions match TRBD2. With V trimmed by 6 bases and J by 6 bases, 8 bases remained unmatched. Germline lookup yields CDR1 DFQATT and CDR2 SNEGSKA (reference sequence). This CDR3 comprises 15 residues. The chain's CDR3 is CSASGTSGGLDTQYF. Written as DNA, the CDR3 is TGCAGTGCGTCCGGGACTAGCGGGGGCCTCGATACGCAGTATTTT.